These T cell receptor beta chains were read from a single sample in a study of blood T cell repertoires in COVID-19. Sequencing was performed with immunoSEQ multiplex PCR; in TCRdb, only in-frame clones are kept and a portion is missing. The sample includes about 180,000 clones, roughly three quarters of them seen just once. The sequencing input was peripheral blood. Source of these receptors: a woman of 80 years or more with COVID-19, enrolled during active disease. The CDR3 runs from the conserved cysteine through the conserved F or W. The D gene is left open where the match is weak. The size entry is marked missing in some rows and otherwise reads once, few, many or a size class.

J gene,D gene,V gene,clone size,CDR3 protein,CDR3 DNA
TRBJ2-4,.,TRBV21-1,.,CASSKELLLAPLAKNIQYF,TGTGCCAGCAGCAAAGAGCTCTTACTAGCCCCACTAGCCAAAAACATTCAGTACTTC
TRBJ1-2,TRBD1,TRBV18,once,CASSPSGRGLNYGYTF,TGTGCCAGCTCCCCCAGCGGCAGGGGGCTCAACTATGGCTACACCTTC
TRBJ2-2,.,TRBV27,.,CASSLLDSGELFF,TGTGCCAGCAGTTTATTAGATAGCGGGGAGCTGTTTTTT
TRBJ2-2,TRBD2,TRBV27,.,CASSFWGTSGSRAGELFF,TGTGCCAGCAGTTTTTGGGGGACTAGCGGGAGTAGGGCCGGGGAGCTGTTTTTT
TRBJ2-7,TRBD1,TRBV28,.,CASTLGAGGSYEQYF,TGTGCCAGCACCCTCGGGGCAGGGGGCTCTTACGAGCAGTACTTC
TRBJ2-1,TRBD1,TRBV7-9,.,CASSLVRGHYNEQFF,TGTGCCAGCAGCTTAGTCAGGGGGCATTACAATGAGCAGTTCTTC
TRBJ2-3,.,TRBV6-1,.,CASSDDRFRFGDTQYF,TGTGCCAGCAGTGATGACAGGTTTAGGTTTGGAGATACGCAGTATTTT
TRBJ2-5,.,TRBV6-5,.,CASSYSGGRQETQYF,TGTGCCAGCAGTTACTCGGGGGGGCGGCAAGAGACCCAGTACTTC
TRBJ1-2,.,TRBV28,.,CASRADGEGVGYGYTF,TGTGCCAGCAGGGCCGACGGGGAGGGAGTGGGCTATGGCTACACCTTC
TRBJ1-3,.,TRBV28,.,CASTPRVSGNTIYF,TGTGCCAGCACTCCGAGGGTATCTGGAAACACCATATATTTT
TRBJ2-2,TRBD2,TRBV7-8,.,CASSLWEGIPTGELFF,TGTGCCAGCAGCTTATGGGAGGGGATCCCTACCGGGGAGCTGTTTTTT
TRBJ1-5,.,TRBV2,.,CASSRITGQEPQHF,TGTGCCAGCAGCAGAATTACAGGGCAGGAGCCCCAGCATTTT
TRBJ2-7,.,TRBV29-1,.,CSVGAYYGLYEQYF,TGCAGCGTTGGGGCATATTATGGACTGTACGAGCAGTACTTC
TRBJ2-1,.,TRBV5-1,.,CASSLAQGLNNEQFF,TGCGCCAGCAGCTTGGCTCAGGGGCTCAACAATGAGCAGTTCTTC
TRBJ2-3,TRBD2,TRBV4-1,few,CASSQEKLAGSTDTQYF,TGCGCCAGCAGCCAAGAAAAACTAGCGGGTAGCACAGATACGCAGTATTTT
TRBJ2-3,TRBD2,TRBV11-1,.,CASSRLAGGSSFTQYF,TGTGCCAGCAGCCGACTAGCGGGGGGCAGTAGTTTTACGCAGTATTTT
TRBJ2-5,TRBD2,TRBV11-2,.,CASSLNLGGETQYF,TGTGCCAGCAGCTTAAATCTGGGGGGGGAGACCCAGTACTTC
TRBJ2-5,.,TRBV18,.,CASSPVRETQYF,TGTGCCAGCTCACCCGTCCGGGAGACCCAGTACTTC
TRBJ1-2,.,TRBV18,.,CASSPSGGVTYGYTF,TGTGCCAGCTCACCATCCGGGGGGGTCACCTATGGCTACACCTTC
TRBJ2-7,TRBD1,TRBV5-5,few,CASLTGALSYEQYF,TGTGCCAGCCTCACAGGGGCCCTTAGCTACGAGCAGTACTTC
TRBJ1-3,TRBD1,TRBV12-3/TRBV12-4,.,CASSNSGGVTIYF,TGTGCCAGCAGTAACTCAGGGGGTGTCACCATATATTTT
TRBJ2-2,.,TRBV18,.,CASSPPSVPTGELFF,TGTGCCAGCTCACCACCTAGCGTGCCAACCGGGGAGCTGTTTTTT
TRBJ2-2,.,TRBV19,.,CASRLQGNTGELFF,TGTGCCAGTAGGTTACAGGGAAACACCGGGGAGCTGTTTTTT
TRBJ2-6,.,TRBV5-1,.,CASSLDSKANVLTF,TGCGCCAGCAGCTTGGACAGTAAAGCCAACGTCCTGACTTTC
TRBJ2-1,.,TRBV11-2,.,CASAVGYNEQFF,TGTGCCAGCGCGGTCGGCTACAATGAGCAGTTCTTC
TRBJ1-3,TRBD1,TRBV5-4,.,CASSLNRGSGNTIYF,TGTGCCAGCAGCTTGAACAGGGGCTCTGGAAACACCATATATTTT
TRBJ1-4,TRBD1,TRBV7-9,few,CASSSDRWHEKLFF,TGTGCCAGCAGCTCGGACAGGTGGCATGAAAAACTGTTTTTT
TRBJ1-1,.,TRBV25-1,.,CASRGDDYYMNTEAFF,TGTGCCAGCAGGGGCGACGACTACTACATGAACACTGAAGCTTTCTTT
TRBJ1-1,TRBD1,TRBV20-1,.,CSTGGNTEAFF,TGCAGCACAGGGGGGAACACTGAAGCTTTCTTT
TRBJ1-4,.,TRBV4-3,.,CASSQDRTEAEKLFF,TGCGCCAGCAGCCAAGATCGGACAGAAGCTGAAAAACTGTTTTTT
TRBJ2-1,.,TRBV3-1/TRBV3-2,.,CASSQDLGFRYNEQFF,TGTGCCAGCAGCCAAGATTTGGGCTTTAGGTACAATGAGCAGTTCTTC
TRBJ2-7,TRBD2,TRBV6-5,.,CASSLTSGDFYEQYF,TGTGCCAGCAGCCTGACTAGCGGGGACTTCTACGAGCAGTACTTC
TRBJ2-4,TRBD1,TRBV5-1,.,CASSLEFRTGNIQYF,TGCGCCAGCAGCTTGGAGTTCCGGACAGGAAACATTCAGTACTTC
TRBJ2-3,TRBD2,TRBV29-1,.,CSVRAGGPDTQYF,TGCAGCGTCCGAGCGGGGGGCCCAGATACGCAGTATTTT
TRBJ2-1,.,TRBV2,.,CARKQDPSAYNEQFF,TGTGCCAGAAAACAGGACCCCTCTGCCTACAATGAGCAGTTCTTC
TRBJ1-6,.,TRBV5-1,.,CASSLSTSNSPLHF,TGCGCCAGCAGCTTGAGTACTTCTAATTCACCCCTCCACTTT
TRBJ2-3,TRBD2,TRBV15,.,CATSRDGGGRDTQYF,TGTGCCACCAGCAGAGATGGGGGCGGGAGGGATACGCAGTATTTT
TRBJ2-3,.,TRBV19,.,CASSILRRENTQYF,TGTGCCAGTAGTATACTGCGAAGGGAGAATACGCAGTATTTT
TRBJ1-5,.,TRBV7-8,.,CASSWESNQPQHF,TGTGCCAGCAGCTGGGAGTCCAATCAGCCCCAGCATTTT
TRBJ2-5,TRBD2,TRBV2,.,CASSFRAGGPSETQYF,TGTGCCAGCAGTTTCCGAGCGGGAGGGCCATCAGAGACCCAGTACTTC
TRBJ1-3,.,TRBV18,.,CASSPDSPSSGNTIYF,TGTGCCAGCTCACCCGACAGTCCTTCCTCTGGAAACACCATATATTTT
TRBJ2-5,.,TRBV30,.,CAWSVLAETQYF,TGTGCCTGGAGTGTACTTGCGGAGACCCAGTACTTC
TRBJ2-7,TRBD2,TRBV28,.,CASSRRLAGVPYEQYF,TGTGCCAGCAGCCGAAGACTAGCGGGAGTACCCTACGAGCAGTACTTC
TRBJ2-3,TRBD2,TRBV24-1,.,CATSDNSGGTDTQYF,TGTGCCACCAGTGATAACAGCGGGGGTACAGATACGCAGTATTTT
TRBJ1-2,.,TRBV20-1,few,CSTDSFYGYTF,TGCAGTACTGACAGCTTCTATGGCTACACCTTC
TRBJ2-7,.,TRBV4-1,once,CASSLWEGEGEQYF,TGCGCCAGCAGCCTTTGGGAGGGGGAAGGGGAGCAGTACTTC
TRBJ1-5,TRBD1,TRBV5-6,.,CASSQTGTGVDQPQHF,TGTGCCAGCAGTCAGACCGGGACAGGGGTCGATCAGCCCCAGCATTTT
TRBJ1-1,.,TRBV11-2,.,CASSLNGGLGTEAFF,TGTGCCAGCAGCTTAAATGGGGGGTTGGGGACTGAAGCTTTCTTT